This T cell receptor (beta chain) was recorded in a study of kidney transplant recipient with SARS-CoV-2 infection. Note on this clonotype: A much more abundant neighbour one base away suggests this may be a read error.

CDR1 is GTSNPN and CDR2 is SVGIG in the germline V gene (reference sequence). The CDR3 loop spans 13 amino acids. TCRdb recomputed calls from the reads with MiXCR, one row per CDR3 protein. The data show 200,000 to 300,000 distinct CDR3 sequences, 29% seen once. This clonotype originated in a male patient aged 25-45 years who had COVID-19 and was a kidney transplant recipient. The graft donor may have given rise to some T cells. The sample here was a blood sample, taken at baseline and on day 111 from a kidney transplant recipient. The chain recombines TRBV30 with TRBJ1-6; D gene ambiguous. The CDR3 reads CAWNRQNNLPLHF. The CDR3, as DNA: TGTGCCTGGAACCGACAAAACAATTTACCCCTCCACTTT.